What follows are 27 T cell receptor beta chains derived from one specimen sequenced in a study of T cell repertoires in cytomegalovirus infection. TCRdb re-called the reads with MiXCR, one entry per CDR3 protein. Counted here are fewer than 30,000 distinct CDR3 sequences, around 20% occurring once; the ten biggest clones make up roughly 80%. No antigen has been assigned to these receptors. Sequencing used CD8+ T cells from cultured PBMCs, obtained from culture after CMV antigen stimulation. The receptors originated from a human donor in good health (CMV status not recorded). Some clones in this sample may be carry-over from other donors' samples.

This clonotype was seen at least ten times. The chain has TRBV7-9 and TRBJ1-5; no firm D call. Trimming removed 2 bases at V and 0 bases at J, with 2 bases between. CDR3 size: 13 residues. Germline lookup yields CDR1 SEHNR and CDR2 FQNEAQ (reference sequence). The DNA of the CDR3 is TGTGCCAGCAGCTTAAATAGCAATCAGCCCCAGCATTTT. Protein product: CASSLNSNQPQHF.

The chain couples TRBV7-2 to TRBJ2-3, with 8 bases identical to TRBD2. The V gene end was trimmed by 5 bases and the J gene end by 2 bases; junction bases not matched to a gene: 9. Germline-derived CDR1 and CDR2 are SGHTA and FQGNSA. CDR3 length: 16 amino acids. The CDR3 loop reads CASSTTSGGYTDTQYF. In nucleotides, the CDR3 is TGTGCCAGCAGCACCACTAGCGGAGGGTACACAGATACGCAGTATTTT.

The rearrangement joins TRBV27 to TRBJ1-6, with D maybe TRBD1 (5 bases). Germline CDR1 and CDR2: MNHEY and SMNVEV (reference sequence). V was cut by 2 bases and J by 9 bases, with 20 bases left in between. This CDR3 spans 17 amino acids. The CDR3 sequence is CASSLGGTPTGGSPLHF. In nucleotides, the CDR3 is TGTGCCAGCAGTTTAGGGGGAACCCCAACCGGTGGTTCACCCCTCCACTTT.

The chain uses TRBV7-3 and TRBJ1-2; D is uncertain. Germline V gene data show CDR1 as SGHTA and CDR2 as FQGTGA. Trimming removed 5 bases from V and 0 bases from J, with 7 bases in between. The CDR3 contains 13 residues. The DNA for the CDR3 is TGTGCCAGCAGCCACGCCACTAACTATGGCTACACCTTC. It codes for CASSHATNYGYTF.

This clonotype turned up a few times. In DNA, the CDR3 is TGTGCCACCAGCAGAGAACCACAGGGAGCGGCTTTCTTT. Encoded protein: CATSREPQGAAFF. The chain carries TRBV15 and TRBJ1-1, with D possibly matching TRBD1 (6 bases). The CDR3 has 13 amino acids. V was cut by 0 bases and J by 11 bases, with 13 bases left in between. CDR1 LNHNV and CDR2 YYDKDF come from the germline V gene (reference sequence).

The chain's CDR3 is CSVEDRRTEAFF. The CDR3 DNA reads as TGCAGCGTTGAAGATAGGCGAACTGAAGCTTTCTTT. The V gene is TRBV29-1, the J gene TRBJ1-1; D unresolved. Germline CDR1 reads SQVTM; CDR2 reads ANQGSEA. V lost 0 bases and J lost 5, with 7 bases in between. CDR3 length: 12 amino acids.

V usage is TRBV10-3 and J usage is TRBJ2-7; D gene ambiguous. V dropped 0 bases and J dropped 3 bases, with 6 bases sitting between them. Germline values: CDR1 ENHRY, CDR2 SYGVKD. The CDR3 length is 13 residues. The CDR3 spells CAISESPSYEQYF. In DNA form, the CDR3 reads TGTGCCATCAGTGAGTCGCCCAGCTACGAGCAGTACTTC.

In this sample, this clonotype turned up a few times. The rearrangement joins TRBV7-2 to TRBJ1-4, with D tentatively TRBD1 (5 bases). Between the trimmed V and J ends, which lost 3 bases and 3 bases, there was a span of 17 bases. The CDR3 totals 17 residues. Germline V lookup: CDR1 SGHTA, CDR2 FQGNSA. CDR3 amino acids: CASSFYGQGRSNEKLFF. The CDR3 bases are TGTGCCAGCAGCTTCTATGGCCAGGGCCGTTCTAATGAAAAACTGTTTTTT.

This clonotype was picked up a small number of times. CDR3 amino acids: CASSPPTGYPSYEQYF. In DNA form, the CDR3 reads TGTGCCAGCAGCCCGCCTACAGGGTACCCCTCCTACGAGCAGTACTTC. The chain employs TRBV7-2 and TRBJ2-7; D is perhaps TRBD1 (6 bases). This CDR3 is 16 amino acids long. Germline CDR1 is SGHTA and CDR2 is FQGNSA. V gave up 5 bases and J gave up 0 bases, with 17 bases separating them.

This clonotype has more than one count but fewer than ten. This chain connects TRBV7-9 to TRBJ2-1; D is unresolved. V was shortened by 1 base and J by 8 bases, with 6 bases between the two germline ends. The CDR3 covers 12 residues. Germline lookup yields CDR1 SEHNR and CDR2 FQNEAQ (reference sequence). CDR3 DNA sequence: TGTGCCAGCAGCTTAGGCATGGATGAGCAGTTCTTC. Protein sequence: CASSLGMDEQFF. The whole variable domain, remainder taken from reference TRBV7-9 and TRBJ2-1, is DTGVSQNPRHKITKRGQNVTFRCDPISEHNRLYWYRQTLGQGPEFLTYFQNEAQLEKSRLLSDRFSAERPKGSFSTLEIQRTEQGDSAMYLCASSLGMDEQFFGPGTRLTVL.

This chain joins TRBV7-9 and TRBJ2-7; 8 bases align to TRBD1. The junction had 11 bases not matched to a gene; V was cut back by 5 bases and J by 8 bases. Germline lookup yields CDR1 SEHNR and CDR2 FQNEAQ (reference sequence). The CDR3 is 14 residues long. The chain's CDR3 is CASSIPGQDRKQYF. CDR3 nucleotides: TGTGCCAGCAGCATACCGGGACAGGACAGGAAGCAGTACTTC.

This clonotype was found a few times. The rearrangement uses TRBV7-9 and TRBJ1-2; tentative D call: TRBD1 (5 bases). This CDR3 region has 14 residues. Trimming stripped 2 bases from V and 7 bases from J, with 14 bases between. Germline CDR1 SEHNR, CDR2 FQNEAQ (reference sequence). This chain's CDR3 is CASSLSDIRGGYTF. The CDR3 nucleotides read TGTGCCAGCAGCTTATCGGACATCCGGGGTGGCTACACCTTC.

This clonotype was detected a few times. The chain couples TRBV7-8 to TRBJ2-2; D is tentatively TRBD1 or TRBD2 (5 bases each). There are 15 residues in the CDR3. V was pared by 7 bases and J by 6 bases, with 18 bases between. The germline CDR1 and CDR2 sequences are SGHVS and FQNEAQ. CDR3 nucleotide sequence: TGTGCCAGCATCCCTTTCTGGGGGTGGCCCGGGGAGCTGTTTTTT. Residues: CASIPFWGWPGELFF.

This clonotype was detected a few times. V and J are TRBV7-2 and TRBJ2-1; unclear D gene. V lost 1 base to trimming and J lost 6 bases, with 7 bases between them. Germline V lookup: CDR1 SGHTA, CDR2 FQGNSA. The CDR3 is made up of 13 amino acids. The CDR3 spells CASSLDKGNEQFF. The DNA for the CDR3 is TGTGCCAGCAGCTTAGACAAGGGCAATGAGCAGTTCTTC.

This clonotype turned up a few times. The chain joins TRBV7-6 to TRBJ2-7; tentatively, D is TRBD1 (6 bases). The V gene's germline CDR1 is SGHVS and CDR2 FNYEAQ. V was cut by 3 bases and J by 1 base, with 13 bases left in between. This CDR3 spans 15 amino acids. The CDR3 coding sequence is TGTGCCAGCAGCTTCGAGTTCGGGACATCCTACGAGCAGTACTTC. Residues: CASSFEFGTSYEQYF.

This clonotype has just a few counts. The rearrangement links TRBV27 to TRBJ2-3, with a weak D call TRBD2 (5 bases). Germline CDR1 and CDR2: MNHEY and SMNVEV (reference sequence). This CDR3 comprises 14 residues. V was cut by 6 bases and J by 3 bases, with 13 bases left in between. CDR3 sequence: CASRIGPGTDTQYF. CDR3 nucleotides: TGTGCCAGCAGGATTGGCCCGGGGACAGATACGCAGTATTTT.

The V call is TRBV7-2, the J call TRBJ1-5, with D tentatively TRBD1 (6 bases). Germline V CDR1 and CDR2: SGHTA, FQGNSA. V was trimmed by 6 bases and J by 7 bases, leaving 10 bases between them. This CDR3 comprises 12 residues. The CDR3 region has the DNA TGTGCCAGCAGTGCGGGGGCACAGCCCCAGCATTTT. This sequence encodes CASSAGAQPQHF.

V usage is TRBV25-1 and J usage is TRBJ2-3; tentative D call: TRBD1 (6 bases). Germline-derived CDR1 and CDR2 are MGHDK and SYGVNS. V was pared by 6 bases and J by 5 bases, with 9 bases between. The CDR3 contains 12 residues. CDR3 sequence (DNA): TGTGCCAGCAGACAGGGTTTAGATACGCAGTATTTT. The encoded protein is CASRQGLDTQYF.

This clonotype occurred a few times. This CDR3 is CASSAGQQGNEQFF. The CDR3 DNA sequence: TGTGCCAGCAGCGCAGGCCAACAGGGGAATGAGCAGTTCTTC. V is TRBV9 and J is TRBJ2-1, with TRBD1 identical over 7 bases. V lost 3 bases to trimming and J lost 7 bases; unmatched junction nucleotides: 7. The length of the CDR3 is 14 residues. The germline V gene has CDR1 SGDLS and CDR2 YYNGEE.

V and J are TRBV6-5 and TRBJ2-5; the D call may be TRBD1 or TRBD2 (5 bases each). The V end lost 6 bases, the J end lost 4 bases, and 12 bases lay between the germline ends. There are 13 residues in the CDR3. The V gene's germline CDR1 is MNHEY and CDR2 SVGAGI. This chain's CDR3 is CASSRDLGETQYF. For the CDR3, the DNA is TGTGCCAGCAGCCGGGACCTCGGAGAGACCCAGTACTTC.

The chain has TRBV12-3 or TRBV12-4 and TRBJ2-3, with TRBD2 identical over 8 bases. The CDR3 is 16 amino acids. V lost 6 bases to trimming and J lost 1 base; unmatched junction nucleotides: 9. CDR3 sequence: CASSNPGGGRTDTQYF. The CDR3 coding sequence is TGTGCCAGCAGCAATCCTGGCGGGGGGCGCACAGATACGCAGTATTTT.

This clonotype was detected a few times. The chain uses TRBV7-2 and TRBJ2-1; a weak D match, TRBD2 (5 bases). There are 11 residues in the CDR3. The V end was cut by 11 bases, the J end by 10 bases, with 15 bases between. The germline CDR1 and CDR2 sequences are SGHTA and FQGNSA. The CDR3 DNA reads TGTGCCCTGAGGGCAGGCCTCGAGCAGTTCTTC. This codes for CALRAGLEQFF.

This clonotype occurred a few times. The chain joins TRBV7-9 to TRBJ2-7; no definite D call. CDR1 and CDR2 from the germline V gene are SEHNR and FQNEAQ (reference sequence). This CDR3 is 12 amino acids long. The V and J ends lost 5 bases and 3 bases respectively, with 8 bases between them. This CDR3 is CASSQDGYEQYF. In nucleotides, the CDR3 is TGTGCCAGCAGCCAGGACGGCTACGAGCAGTACTTC.

This clonotype has only a few counts. The limits of the CDR3 on the DNA are not certain, so only TCRdb's listed CDR3 is given. V is TRBV19 and J is TRBJ1-5; whether TRBD1, the table's D call, matches the DNA was not checked. Germline V gives CDR1 LNHDA, CDR2 SQIVND (reference sequence). 16 amino acids form the CDR3, both terminal residues included. The CDR3 protein is CASTSGDRGFDQPQHF.

The V call is TRBV25-1, the J call TRBJ2-1; D call uncertain. The length of the CDR3 is 12 residues. The V end was cut by 7 bases, the J end by 8 bases, with 12 bases between. CDR1 and CDR2 from the germline V gene are MGHDK and SYGVNS. The CDR3 spells CASTAGRHEQFF. The CDR3 coding sequence is TGTGCCAGCACCGCCGGCCGGCATGAGCAGTTCTTC. The variable domain in full, completed from reference TRBV25-1 and TRBJ2-1, reads EADIYQTPRYLVIGTGKKITLECSQTMGHDKMYWYQQDPGMELHLIHYSYGVNSTEKGDLSSESTVSRIRTEHFPLTLESARPSHTSQYLCASTAGRHEQFFGPGTRLTVL.

The chain recombines TRBV7-8 with TRBJ1-1, with 7 bases matching TRBD1. Germline-derived CDR1 and CDR2 are SGHVS and FQNEAQ. Trimming cost V 2 bases and J 0 bases; bases outside gene matches: 3. This CDR3 spans 15 amino acids. CDR3: CASSLTRGMNTEAFF. CDR3 DNA: TGTGCCAGCAGCTTAACCAGGGGGATGAACACTGAAGCTTTCTTT.

The chain carries TRBV24-1 and TRBJ1-1; D gene ambiguous. Germline V gives CDR1 KGHDR, CDR2 SFDVKD. V lost 4 bases and J lost 3, with 5 bases in between. CDR3 size: 12 residues. The CDR3 reads CATSERDTEAFF. In DNA form, the CDR3 reads TGTGCCACCAGTGAAAGGGACACTGAAGCTTTCTTT.